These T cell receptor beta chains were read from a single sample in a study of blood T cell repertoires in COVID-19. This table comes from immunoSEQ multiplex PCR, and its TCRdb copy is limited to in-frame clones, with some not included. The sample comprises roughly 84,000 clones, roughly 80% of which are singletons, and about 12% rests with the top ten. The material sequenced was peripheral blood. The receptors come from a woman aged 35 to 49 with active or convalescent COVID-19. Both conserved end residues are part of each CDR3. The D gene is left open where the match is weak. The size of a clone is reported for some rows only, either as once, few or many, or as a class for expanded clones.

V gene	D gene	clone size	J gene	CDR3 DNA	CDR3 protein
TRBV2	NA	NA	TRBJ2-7	TGTGCCAGCAGTGAGGGGCTAGAACATAGGTCATACGAGCAGTACTTC	CASSEGLEHRSYEQYF
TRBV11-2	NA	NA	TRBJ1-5	TGTGCCAGCAGCTTAGATATTGGCAATCAGCCCCAGCATTTT	CASSLDIGNQPQHF
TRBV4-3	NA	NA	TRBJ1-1	TGCGCCAGCAGCCAAGAATACGGGACTTCGAACACTGAAGCTTTCTTT	CASSQEYGTSNTEAFF
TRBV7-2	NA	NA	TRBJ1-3	TGTGCCAGCAGCTTAGGATGGGGAGGCACCATATATTTT	CASSLGWGGTIYF
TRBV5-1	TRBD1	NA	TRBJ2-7	TGCGCCAGCAGCCCCACCGGGACAGGAGCCTACGAGCAGTACTTC	CASSPTGTGAYEQYF
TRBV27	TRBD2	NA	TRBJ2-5	TGTGCCAGCAGTTTAACTAGCGGGTGGGAGACCCAGTACTTC	CASSLTSGWETQYF
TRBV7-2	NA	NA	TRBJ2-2	TGTGCCAGCAGCCCACGATTATCCGGGGCGAACACCGGGGAGCTGTTTTTT	CASSPRLSGANTGELFF
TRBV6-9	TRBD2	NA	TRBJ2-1	TGTGCCAGCAGCAAACGCTGGCGGGAGATCTCCTACAATGAGCAGTTCTTC	CASSKRWREISYNEQFF
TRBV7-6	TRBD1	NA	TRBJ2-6	TGTGCCAGCAGCCAACGTCCCGGGACAGGGTTTGGGGCCAACGTCCTGACTTTC	CASSQRPGTGFGANVLTF
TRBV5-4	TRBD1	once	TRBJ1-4	TGTGCCAGCAGCTACCCGGGACAGGGGAATGAAAAACTGTTTTTT	CASSYPGQGNEKLFF
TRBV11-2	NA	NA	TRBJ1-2	TGTGCCAGCAGCTCACCGGTTGGGGGCCACGGCTACACCTTC	CASSSPVGGHGYTF
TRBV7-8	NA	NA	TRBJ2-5	TGTGCCAGCAGCATTGGGCTTCGGGAGACCCAGTACTTC	CASSIGLRETQYF
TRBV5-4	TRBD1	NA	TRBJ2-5	TGTGCCAGCAGCCGGGGACAGTCACAAGAGACCCAGTACTTC	CASSRGQSQETQYF
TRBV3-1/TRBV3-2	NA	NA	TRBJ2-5	TGTGCCAGCAGCCAAGGGGTTGGAGGAGAGACCCAGTACTTC	CASSQGVGGETQYF
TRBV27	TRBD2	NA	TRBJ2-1	TGTGCCAGCAGTTTAAGGGCGGGAGTAGGAAATGAGCAGTTCTTC	CASSLRAGVGNEQFF
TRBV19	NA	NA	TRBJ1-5	TGTGCCAGTAGCCTTGAGGGCTACAATCAGCCCCAGCATTTT	CASSLEGYNQPQHF
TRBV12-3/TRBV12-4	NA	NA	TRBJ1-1	TGTGCCAGCAGTTTAACATCAGGCACTGAAGCTTTCTTT	CASSLTSGTEAFF
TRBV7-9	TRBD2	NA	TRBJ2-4	TGTGCCAGCAGCCCCCCCGGACTAGCGGGAGATTTAGCCAAAAACATTCAGTACTTC	CASSPPGLAGDLAKNIQYF
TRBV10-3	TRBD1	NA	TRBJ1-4	TGTGCCATCAGTGAAGGCAGGGGGCCTGAAAAACTGTTTTTT	CAISEGRGPEKLFF
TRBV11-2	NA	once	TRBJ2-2	TGTGCCAGCAGCTTACGCTTAAGCGGAGCGAACACCGGGGAGCTGTTTTTT	CASSLRLSGANTGELFF
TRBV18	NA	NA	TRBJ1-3	TGTGCCAGCTCACTCTCCTCGGGAAACACCATATATTTT	CASSLSSGNTIYF
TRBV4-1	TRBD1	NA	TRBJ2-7	TGCGCCAGCAGCCAGAGGACAGGGAGTTGGTACGAGCAGTACTTC	CASSQRTGSWYEQYF
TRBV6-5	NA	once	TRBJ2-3	TGTGCCAGCAGTTATGCAGGGTCCACAGATACGCAGTATTTT	CASSYAGSTDTQYF
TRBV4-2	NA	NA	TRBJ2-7	TGTGCCAGCAGCCAATACTCAACGGGATCAAACTACGAGCAGTACTTC	CASSQYSTGSNYEQYF
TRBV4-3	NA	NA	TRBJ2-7	TGCGCCAGCAGCCAGCAAAGCGGCCTACCCTACGAGCAGTACTTC	CASSQQSGLPYEQYF
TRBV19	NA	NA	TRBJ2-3	TGTGCCAGTAAACCGAAACTAAGCACAGATACGCAGTATTTT	CASKPKLSTDTQYF
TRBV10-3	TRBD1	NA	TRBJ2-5	TGTGCCATCAAGGGACAGGGGAGGGAGGAGACCCAGTACTTC	CAIKGQGREETQYF
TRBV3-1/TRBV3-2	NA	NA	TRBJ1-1	TGTGCCAGCAGCCAAGTGAACATGAACACTGAAGCTTTCTTT	CASSQVNMNTEAFF